The 17 T cell receptor beta chains reported below all come from one sample, sequenced in a study of PD-1 blockade in mismatch repair-deficient tumors. Measured with immunoSEQ multiplex PCR; TCRdb has only the in-frame clones, and not every one. The profile covers 15,000 to 20,000 clones, with roughly 80% appearing a single time and around a sixth taken by the ten largest. The sample was PBMCs, taken before pembrolizumab treatment. The receptors here all came from an adult with mismatch repair-deficient cancer.

The CDR3 loop is CASSADRGTEQYF. The DNA of the CDR3 is TGTGCCAGCAGCGCGGACAGGGGTACCGAGCAGTACTTC. V is TRBV13 and J is TRBJ2-7; 9 bases agree with TRBD1. Germline values: CDR1 PRHDT, CDR2 FYEKMQ (reference sequence). Losses at the gene ends were 5 bases for V and 6 bases for J; bases not matched to a gene: 5. The CDR3 length is 13 residues.

V gene TRBV19 combines with J gene TRBJ1-5; D gene ambiguous. The CDR3 is made up of 15 amino acids. Trimming pared 5 bases from V and 0 bases from J, leaving 11 bases between. Germline V lookup: CDR1 LNHDA, CDR2 SQIVND (reference sequence). In nucleotides, the CDR3 is TGTGCCAGTAGTCCCCAAGGAAATAGCAATCAGCCCCAGCATTTT. It is translated as CASSPQGNSNQPQHF. The entire variable domain, with the rest obtained from reference TRBV19 and TRBJ1-5, is as follows: DGGITQSPKYLFRKEGQNVTLSCEQNLNHDAMYWYRQDPGQGLRLIYYSQIVNDFQKGDIAEGYSVSREKKESFPLTVTSAQKNPTAFYLCASSPQGNSNQPQHFGDGTRLSIL.

The CDR3 is CASSIGVRGRPHTYEQYF. For the CDR3, the DNA is TGTGCCAGTAGTATTGGAGTAAGGGGACGTCCTCATACCTACGAGCAGTACTTC. This chain uses TRBV19 with TRBJ2-7; possibly TRBD1 or TRBD2 for D (5 bases each). This CDR3 is built from 18 residues. V lost 3 bases and J lost 2, with 23 bases in between. CDR1 and CDR2 (germline): LNHDA, SQIVND (reference sequence).

The CDR3 reads CASSPGTGTNYGYTF. DNA of the CDR3: TGTGCCAGCAGCCCCGGGACAGGGACCAACTATGGCTACACCTTC. The chain carries TRBV5-5 and TRBJ1-2; 9 nucleotides align to TRBD1. Losses at the gene ends were 4 bases for V and 2 bases for J; bases not matched to a gene: 6. CDR1 SGHKS and CDR2 YYEKEE come from the germline V gene (reference sequence). The CDR3 is made up of 15 amino acids.

CDR3 region: CASSSKTGYNEKLFF. In nucleotides, the CDR3 is TGTGCCAGCAGCTCGAAGACAGGCTATAATGAAAAACTGTTTTTT. The chain has TRBV5-6 and TRBJ1-4; a possible D gene is TRBD1 (6 bases). The V end was cut by 3 bases, the J end by 4 bases, with 13 bases between. The germline CDR1 and CDR2 sequences are SGHDT and YYEEEE. This CDR3 region has 15 residues.

This clone was found a few times. The chain is built from TRBV5-6 and TRBJ2-7; D is ambiguous. Between the trimmed V and J ends, which lost 4 bases and 5 bases, there was a span of 10 bases. The germline V gene has CDR1 SGHDT and CDR2 YYEEEE. This CDR3 region has 12 residues. The CDR3, as DNA: TGTGCCAGCAGCGGGGTCCGGGACGAGCAGTACTTC. It specifies CASSGVRDEQYF.

V usage is TRBV5-6 and J usage is TRBJ2-7, with 7 bases identical to TRBD2. Germline CDR1 reads SGHDT; CDR2 reads YYEEEE. The CDR3 has 15 amino acids. V trimming: 0 bases; J trimming: 6 bases; junction bases outside the gene matches: 9. CDR3 bases: TGTGCCAGCAGCTTGGGGCTAAAGACTAGCTTCGAGCAGTACTTC. This codes for CASSLGLKTSFEQYF.

The rearrangement links TRBV5-1 to TRBJ2-1; 15 bases are a match to TRBD2. The CDR3 is 15 amino acids. Germline assignment: CDR1 SGHRS and CDR2 YFSETQ. The trim removed 3 bases at V and 10 bases at J, leaving 5 bases unmatched. The CDR3 here is CASSSGGLAGGEQFF. For the CDR3, the DNA is TGCGCCAGCAGCTCGGGGGGACTAGCGGGAGGCGAGCAGTTCTTC.

This sequence joins TRBV30 and TRBJ2-3, with 8 bases aligning to TRBD2. The CDR3 runs to 15 residues. CDR1 is GTSNPN and CDR2 is SVGIG in the germline V gene (reference sequence). The J segment lost 3 bases and the V segment lost 4 bases, leaving 9 bases of the junction unmatched. Here the CDR3 reads CAWTRWLAGTDTQYF. Written as DNA, the CDR3 is TGTGCCTGGACCCGGTGGCTAGCGGGTACAGATACGCAGTATTTT.

The count of this clone is one. The gene calls are TRBV4-1 and TRBJ1-2; D perhaps matches TRBD1 (6 bases). V lost 2 bases and J 8 bases, leaving 15 bases between the germline ends. The germline CDR1 and CDR2 sequences are MGHRA and YSYEKL. The length of the CDR3 is 14 residues. The DNA of the CDR3 is TGCGCCAGCAGCCAAAGGGGGGCGGTACGGGGCTACACCTTC. Protein product: CASSQRGAVRGYTF.

The chain couples TRBV18 to TRBJ1-1, with a possible D match to TRBD1 (5 bases). The length of the CDR3 is 15 residues. Germline CDR1 is KGHSH and CDR2 is LQKENI. Trimming stripped 2 bases from V and 4 bases from J, with 14 bases between. CDR3 region: CASSPTDSSGTEAFF. The DNA for the CDR3 is TGTGCCAGCTCACCAACCGACAGTTCGGGCACTGAAGCTTTCTTT.

This clone was counted a single time. The chain combines TRBV30 with TRBJ2-1; 11 bases are a match to TRBD2. The V and J ends lost 6 bases and 9 bases, in that order; junction bases with no gene match: 10. The CDR3 covers 14 residues. Germline CDR1 GTSNPN, CDR2 SVGIG (reference sequence). The CDR3 is CACSSGRSTTEQFF. The CDR3, as DNA: TGTGCCTGTTCTAGCGGGAGGTCGACAACTGAGCAGTTCTTC. The whole variable domain, filled in from reference TRBV30 and TRBJ2-1, reads SQTIHQWPATLVQPVGSPLSLECTVEGTSNPNLYWYRQAAGRGLQLLFYSVGIGQISSEVPQNLSASRPQDRQFILSSKKLLLSDSGFYLCACSSGRSTTEQFFGPGTRLTVL.

The chain links TRBV27 to TRBJ1-5; 8 bases match TRBD1. Germline values: CDR1 MNHEY, CDR2 SMNVEV (reference sequence). Germline trimming cut 5 bases from V and 11 bases from J; bases unmatched to any gene: 5. The CDR3 sequence is 12 residues long. DNA for the CDR3: TGTGCCAGCAGTCAAACAGGGGGGTCCCAGCATTTT. Encoded protein: CASSQTGGSQHF.

This chain joins TRBV5-4 and TRBJ2-1; D may be TRBD2 (7 bases). V was cut by 0 bases and J by 2 bases, with 12 bases left in between. Germline V gene data show CDR1 as SGHNT and CDR2 as YYREEE (reference sequence). CDR3 length: 16 amino acids. CDR3: CASSLGSGTPYNEQFF. CDR3 coding DNA: TGTGCCAGCAGCTTGGGCAGCGGGACACCCTACAATGAGCAGTTCTTC. Filled out from reference TRBV5-4 and TRBJ2-1, the complete variable domain reads ETGVTQSPTHLIKTRGQQVTLRCSSQSGHNTVSWYQQALGQGPQFIFQYYREEENGRGNFPPRFSGLQFPNYSSELNVNALELDDSALYLCASSLGSGTPYNEQFFGPGTRLTVL.

The chain employs TRBV18 and TRBJ2-7; TRBD2 matches 7 bases. V gave up 5 bases and J gave up 0 bases; unmatched junction bases: 4. Germline values: CDR1 KGHSH, CDR2 LQKENI. This CDR3 contains 14 residues. The CDR3 nucleotides are TGTGCCAGCTCAACGGGACTAACCTCCTACGAGCAGTACTTC. This gives the protein CASSTGLTSYEQYF. Based on the CDR3 plus reference TRBV18 and TRBJ2-7, the full variable domain is NAGVMQNPRHLVRRRGQEARLRCSPMKGHSHVYWYRQLPEEGLKFMVYLQKENIIDESGMPKERFSAEFPKEGPSILRIQQVVRGDSAAYFCASSTGLTSYEQYFGPGTRLTVT.

This chain connects TRBV29-1 to TRBJ2-4, with D tentatively TRBD1 (6 bases). Trimming took off 1 base at V and 3 bases at J, with 7 bases between the two ends. CDR3 length: 13 residues. The V gene's germline CDR1 is SQVTM and CDR2 ANQGSEA. In nucleotides, the CDR3 is TGCAGCGTTGAAGTACAGGGCAAAAACATTCAGTACTTC. Translated: CSVEVQGKNIQYF.

CDR3 sequence reads: CASSYVRDSQPQHF. Written as DNA, the CDR3 is TGTGCCAGCAGTTACGTCAGGGATAGTCAGCCCCAGCATTTT. The rearrangement joins TRBV6-6 to TRBJ1-5; D is possibly TRBD1 (5 bases). The germline V and J ends were trimmed by 2 bases and 6 bases, with 11 bases remaining between them. Germline V gene data show CDR1 as MNHNY and CDR2 as SVGAGI (reference sequence). The CDR3 covers 14 residues.